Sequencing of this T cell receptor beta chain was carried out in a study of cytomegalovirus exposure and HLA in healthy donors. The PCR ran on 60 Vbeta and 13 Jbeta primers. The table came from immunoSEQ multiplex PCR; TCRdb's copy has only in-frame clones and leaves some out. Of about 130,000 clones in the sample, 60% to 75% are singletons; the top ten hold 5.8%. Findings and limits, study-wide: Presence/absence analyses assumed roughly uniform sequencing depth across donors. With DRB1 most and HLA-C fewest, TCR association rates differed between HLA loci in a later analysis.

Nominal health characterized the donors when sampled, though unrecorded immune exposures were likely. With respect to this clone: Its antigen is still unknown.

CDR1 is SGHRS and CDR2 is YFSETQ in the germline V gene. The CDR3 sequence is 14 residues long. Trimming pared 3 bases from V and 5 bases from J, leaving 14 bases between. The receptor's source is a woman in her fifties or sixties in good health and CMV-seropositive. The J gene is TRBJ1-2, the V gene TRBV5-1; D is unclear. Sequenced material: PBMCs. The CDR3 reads CASSSSRSGYGYTF. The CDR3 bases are TGCGCCAGCAGCTCCTCCAGGTCGGGATATGGCTACACCTTC.